This entry lists 26 T cell receptor beta chains sequenced from one sample in a study of blood T cell repertoires in COVID-19. Clones were read by immunoSEQ multiplex PCR, and TCRdb kept only the in-frame ones, dropping some. The table has over 110,000 clones, 87% seen once. Material for sequencing was PBMCs or T cells enriched from blood (not recorded which). The receptors were sampled from a man aged 55 to 70 who had recovered from COVID-19.

V gene TRBV2 combines with J gene TRBJ1-3; tentatively, D is TRBD1 (6 bases). Trimming stripped 9 bases from V and 0 bases from J, with 9 bases between. The CDR3 sequence is 13 residues long. Per the germline V gene, CDR1 is SNHLY and CDR2 is FYNNEI. The chain's CDR3 is CARGQTSGNTIYF. CDR3 bases: TGTGCCAGAGGACAGACCTCTGGAAACACCATATATTTT.

The chain links TRBV7-2 to TRBJ2-3; D is undetermined. The CDR3 runs 14 residues. V dropped 3 bases and J dropped 0 bases, with 7 bases sitting between them. Germline CDR1 and CDR2: SGHTA and FQGNSA. The CDR3 DNA is TGTGCCAGCAGCTTCCACGCGAGCACAGATACGCAGTATTTT. This gives the protein CASSFHASTDTQYF.

J is TRBJ1-1 and V is TRBV5-1; 8 nucleotides align to TRBD1. Germline trimming cut 4 bases from V and 4 bases from J; bases unmatched to any gene: 12. This CDR3 comprises 16 residues. CDR1 is SGHRS and CDR2 is YFSETQ in the germline V gene. The CDR3 DNA is TGCGCCAGCAGCCCGCATTCAGGGGGCGGGGGCACTGAAGCTTTCTTT. Translation: CASSPHSGGGGTEAFF.

The CDR3 protein is CASSPTGESNQPQHF. The DNA of the CDR3 is TGCGCCAGCAGCCCGACAGGGGAAAGCAATCAGCCCCAGCATTTT. The chain recombines TRBV5-1 with TRBJ1-5, with TRBD1 matching over 8 bases. Germline V CDR1 and CDR2: SGHRS, YFSETQ. V lost 4 bases and J lost 1; bases outside the gene matches: 4. The CDR3 runs 15 residues.

This clone is a singleton in its sample. The chain joins TRBV5-8 to TRBJ2-7; possible D gene TRBD1, 6 bases. This CDR3 is 14 amino acids long. The V end lost 4 bases, the J end lost 1 base, and 12 bases lay between the germline ends. Germline CDR1 SGHTS, CDR2 YDEGEE. This chain's CDR3 is CASSKTGQSYEQYF. The CDR3 region has the DNA TGTGCCAGCAGCAAGACAGGCCAGTCCTACGAGCAGTACTTC.

This clone was counted only a few times. The CDR3 here is CASSMRGQGLEQFF. The DNA for the CDR3 is TGTGCCAGCAGCATGAGGGGGCAGGGATTAGAGCAGTTCTTC. This chain joins TRBV11-2 and TRBJ2-1; 7 bases are a match to TRBD1. The CDR3 is 14 amino acids. The germline V gene has CDR1 SGHAT and CDR2 FQNNGV. V lost 5 bases and J lost 10; bases outside the gene matches: 11. The full variable domain, its missing parts supplied by reference TRBV11-2 and TRBJ2-1, is EAGVAQSPRYKIIEKRQSVAFWCNPISGHATLYWYQQILGQGPKLLIQFQNNGVVDDSQLPKDRFSAERLKGVDSTLKIQPAKLEDSAVYLCASSMRGQGLEQFFGPGTRLTVL.

J is TRBJ1-5 and V is TRBV28; D call uncertain. The CDR3 totals 14 residues. Germline V gene sequence: CDR1 MDHEN, CDR2 SYDVKM. The germline V and J ends were trimmed by 3 bases and 4 bases, with 10 bases remaining between them. CDR3 DNA sequence: TGTGCCAGCAGTTTCTCGGACTGGAATCAGCCCCAGCATTTT. Protein: CASSFSDWNQPQHF.

V gene TRBV19 combines with J gene TRBJ1-5, with unresolved D. The CDR3 contains 12 residues. Germline loops: CDR1 LNHDA, CDR2 SQIVND (reference sequence). Trimming left V 1 base short and J 7 bases short, with 5 bases between. CDR3 sequence reads: CASSIGGQPQHF. The CDR3 region has the DNA TGTGCCAGTAGTATAGGAGGGCAGCCCCAGCATTTT.

The CDR3 here is CASKPPSRYQNSNQPQHF. The CDR3 coding sequence is TGTGCCAGCAAGCCCCCCTCCAGGTACCAGAATAGCAATCAGCCCCAGCATTTT. V usage is TRBV7-3 and J usage is TRBJ1-5; D not resolved. Trimming took off 7 bases at V and 0 bases at J, with 22 bases between the two ends. Germline V gene data show CDR1 as SGHTA and CDR2 as FQGTGA. This CDR3 region has 18 residues.

This chain uses TRBV3-1 (or the pseudogene TRBV3-2) with TRBJ1-4; 8 nucleotides agree with TRBD1. Germline V gene lookup returns CDR1 LGHDT and CDR2 YNNKEL (reference sequence). The CDR3 sequence is 15 residues long. The junction had 6 bases not matched to a gene; V was cut back by 2 bases and J by 7 bases. The CDR3 region has the DNA TGTGCCAGCAGCCAAACAACAGGGGGATTTGAAAAACTGTTTTTT. It codes for CASSQTTGGFEKLFF.

V usage is TRBV9 and J usage is TRBJ1-2, with D perhaps TRBD1 (6 bases). V gave up 0 bases and J gave up 6 bases, with 15 bases separating them. This CDR3 region has 15 residues. Germline assignment: CDR1 SGDLS and CDR2 YYNGEE. CDR3 sequence: CASSVGKKGGDGYTF. The CDR3 region has the DNA TGTGCCAGCAGCGTAGGAAAAAAAGGGGGAGATGGCTACACCTTC.

V is TRBV4-2 and J is TRBJ1-3; 9 nucleotides agree with TRBD1. The CDR3 covers 14 residues. CDR1 is LGHNA, CDR2 YNFKEQ, per germline. With 5 bases clipped from V and 6 bases from J, the junction kept 5 bases outside the gene matches. CDR3 protein: CASSTGQGPNTIYF. CDR3 nucleotide sequence: TGTGCCAGCAGCACGGGACAGGGTCCAAACACCATATATTTT.

For this clone: Relative to the germline gene, one junction end is altered; a read error may explain this. The gene calls are TRBV18 and TRBJ2-4; D possibly corresponds to TRBD2 (6 bases). CDR3 length: 17 residues. Germline V gene data show CDR1 as KGHSH and CDR2 as LQKENI. The CDR3 is CASSPLRERAAKNIQYF. CDR3 DNA: TGTGCCAGCTCTCCACTCCGCGAGCGGGCGGCCAAAAACATTCAGTACTTC.

The chain links TRBV18 to TRBJ2-2; D is possibly TRBD2 (6 bases). With 1 base removed from V and 1 base from J, the gap between germline ends came to 10 bases. The CDR3 spans 16 residues. The germline V gene has CDR1 KGHSH and CDR2 LQKENI. CDR3: CASSPRVAENTGELFF. The CDR3 bases are TGTGCCAGCTCACCACGGGTAGCGGAGAACACCGGGGAGCTGTTTTTT.

The V gene is TRBV9, the J gene TRBJ2-7; 8 nucleotides line up with TRBD1. This CDR3 region has 14 residues. Germline V CDR1 and CDR2: SGDLS, YYNGEE. After removal of 3 bases from V and 4 bases from J, the junction contained 6 bases not matched to a gene. CDR3 sequence: CASSDRDRSYEQYF. The CDR3 bases are TGTGCCAGCAGCGACCGGGACAGGTCGTACGAGCAGTACTTC.

About this clone: The germline gene is not matched at one end of the junction; a read error may be the cause. V usage is TRBV11-2 and J usage is TRBJ2-3, with D tentatively TRBD2 (5 bases). The CDR3 totals 13 residues. Germline V CDR1 and CDR2: SGHAT, FQNNGV. This chain's CDR3 is CASNLITGDTQYF. DNA of the CDR3: TGTGCCAGCAACTTAATTACGGGGGATACGCAGTATTTT.

This sequence joins TRBV13 and TRBJ2-2, with 8 bases lining up with TRBD2. Germline V gene data show CDR1 as PRHDT and CDR2 as FYEKMQ (reference sequence). J lost 6 bases, V lost 5 bases, and 5 bases had no gene match. The CDR3 covers 14 residues. The DNA for the CDR3 is TGTGCCAGCAGCCCAGCGGGAGCGGCCGGGGAGCTGTTTTTT. It translates to CASSPAGAAGELFF.

This chain links TRBV4-1 with TRBJ1-2; D may be TRBD1 (6 bases). With 3 bases removed from V and 6 bases from J, the gap between germline ends came to 11 bases. The CDR3 covers 13 residues. Germline V lookup: CDR1 MGHRA, CDR2 YSYEKL. CDR3 sequence reads: CASSHVQGDGYTF. In nucleotides, the CDR3 is TGCGCCAGCAGCCACGTACAGGGTGATGGCTACACCTTC.

The chain has TRBV2 and TRBJ2-2; tentative D call: TRBD1 (7 bases). Germline V gene data show CDR1 as SNHLY and CDR2 as FYNNEI. The CDR3 has 16 residues. V lost 8 bases, J lost 1 base, and 17 bases lay in between. As DNA, the CDR3 is TGTGCCAGCGTGCTTGGAGGGGGCCTGAACACCGGGGAGCTGTTTTTT. Protein: CASVLGGGLNTGELFF.

The sample holds one count of this clone. V and J are TRBV18 and TRBJ1-1; 8 positions agree with TRBD1. The CDR3 runs to 14 residues. V shed 8 bases and J 2 bases; nucleotides not matched to a gene: 7. In germline, CDR1 is KGHSH, CDR2 LQKENI. The CDR3 region is CASTKTGDNTEAFF. The CDR3 DNA reads TGTGCCAGCACGAAGACAGGGGATAACACTGAAGCTTTCTTT.

The chain couples TRBV7-9 to TRBJ2-2, with D maybe TRBD2 (6 bases). The V gene's germline CDR1 is SEHNR and CDR2 FQNEAQ (reference sequence). The CDR3 has 15 amino acids. The V end was cut by 1 base, the J end by 0 bases, with 6 bases between. The CDR3 sequence is CASSLGTTNTGELFF. The CDR3 nucleotides are TGTGCCAGCAGCTTAGGGACTACGAACACCGGGGAGCTGTTTTTT.

V gene TRBV24-1 combines with J gene TRBJ1-2; D not certain. The ends were cut back, 1 base at V and 4 bases at J, with 9 bases in the middle. From germline, CDR1 is KGHDR and CDR2 SFDVKD. CDR3 length equals 14 residues. DNA of the CDR3: TGTGCCACCAGTGATTTTTCCACCAGCTATGGCTACACCTTC. Translating it yields CATSDFSTSYGYTF.

This clone was counted once. The chain couples TRBV14 to TRBJ2-5; maybe TRBD2 (5 bases). Germline values: CDR1 SGHDN, CDR2 FVKESK. This CDR3 comprises 14 residues. V was trimmed by 1 base and J by 9 bases, leaving 15 bases between them. Here the CDR3 reads CASSQGADGLAQYF. CDR3 DNA: TGTGCCAGCAGCCAAGGGGCCGATGGACTCGCCCAGTACTTC.

This chain joins TRBV18 and TRBJ1-2, with TRBD1 matching over 7 bases. The CDR3 covers 13 residues. The germline gives CDR1 KGHSH, CDR2 LQKENI. Losses at the gene ends were 2 bases for V and 8 bases for J; bases not matched to a gene: 5. For the CDR3, the DNA is TGTGCCAGCTCACCAACAGGGGAAGAGGGCTACACCTTC. Protein: CASSPTGEEGYTF. Supplemented by reference TRBV18 and TRBJ1-2, the full variable domain reads NAGVMQNPRHLVRRRGQEARLRCSPMKGHSHVYWYRQLPEEGLKFMVYLQKENIIDESGMPKERFSAEFPKEGPSILRIQQVVRGDSAAYFCASSPTGEEGYTFGSGTRLTVV.

The chain joins TRBV19 to TRBJ1-2; the match to TRBD1 covers 11 bases. The CDR3 has 13 amino acids. CDR1 and CDR2 (germline): LNHDA, SQIVND (reference sequence). Trimming cost V 8 bases and J 2 bases; bases outside gene matches: 1. The CDR3, as DNA: TGTGCCAGTCGGACAGGGGGCAACTATGGCTACACCTTC. Protein: CASRTGGNYGYTF.

The chain carries TRBV5-4 and TRBJ2-1; 9 bases are a match to TRBD1. This CDR3 region has 14 residues. In germline, CDR1 is SGHNT, CDR2 YYREEE (reference sequence). Trimming took 2 bases from V and 8 from J; bases not matched to a gene: 5. Here the CDR3 reads CASSLQGAPHEQFF. CDR3 DNA sequence: TGTGCCAGCAGCTTACAGGGGGCGCCCCATGAGCAGTTCTTC.